This T cell receptor (beta chain) derives from a study of blood T cell repertoires in COVID-19. TCRdb's copy holds only in-frame clones and misses some; the assay was immunoSEQ multiplex PCR. The sample consists of roughly 260,000 clones, about nine tenths of them appearing once. This CDR3 has 14 residues. Germline values: CDR1 MDHEN, CDR2 SYDVKM. V gave up 5 bases and J gave up 6 bases; unmatched junction bases: 5. The clonotype comes from a woman aged 25-40 years with COVID-19, enrolled during active disease. V usage is TRBV28 and J usage is TRBJ1-1; 11 bases are a match to TRBD1. The specimen was peripheral blood. The CDR3, as DNA: TGTGCCAGCAGTCCGGGGGACAGGGGGTCTGAAGCTTTCTTT. This gives the protein CASSPGDRGSEAFF. The full variable domain, its missing parts supplied by reference TRBV28 and TRBJ1-1, is DVKVTQSSRYLVKRTGEKVFLECVQDMDHENMFWYRQDPGLGLRLIYFSYDVKMKEKGDIPEGYSVSREKKERFSLILESASTNQTSMYLCASSPGDRGSEAFFGQGTRLTVV.